The next 28 T cell receptor beta chains were all read from a single sample in a study of blood T cell repertoires in COVID-19. This table comes from immunoSEQ multiplex PCR, and its TCRdb copy is limited to in-frame clones, with some not included. This table has 200,000 to 300,000 clones, over 80% appearing once. Sequencing was carried out using peripheral blood. The receptors derive from a woman aged 40 to 50 with acute or convalescent COVID-19.

The chain employs TRBV7-9 and TRBJ1-6; tentative D call: TRBD1 (5 bases). The length of the CDR3 is 14 residues. Trimming removed 4 bases at V and 8 bases at J, with 12 bases between. The germline V gene encodes CDR1 SEHNR and CDR2 FQNEAQ (reference sequence). CDR3 in amino acids: CASSSPGLHSPLHF. CDR3 coding DNA: TGTGCCAGCAGCTCACCGGGACTACATTCACCCCTCCACTTT.

This chain uses TRBV9 with TRBJ1-5, with D tentatively TRBD1 (6 bases). The CDR3 length is 15 residues. Trimming cost V 0 bases and J 3 bases, with 10 bases left between them. Germline loops: CDR1 SGDLS, CDR2 YYNGEE. CDR3 in amino acids: CASSVDTGNNQPQHF. As DNA, the CDR3 is TGTGCCAGCAGCGTAGACACAGGGAACAATCAGCCCCAGCATTTT.

The genes are TRBV18 and TRBJ1-3, with 10 bases aligning to TRBD1. CDR1 and CDR2 (germline): KGHSH, LQKENI. This CDR3 has 16 residues. V was clipped by 5 bases and J by 1 base; unmatched bases: 5. Here the CDR3 reads CASSVRDRGSGNTIYF. The CDR3 coding sequence is TGTGCCAGCTCAGTCCGGGACAGGGGATCTGGAAACACCATATATTTT.

This chain joins TRBV11-2 and TRBJ1-1; 7 bases agree with TRBD1. From germline, CDR1 is SGHAT and CDR2 FQNNGV. The CDR3 has 11 residues. Trimming took 8 bases from V and 10 from J; bases not matched to a gene: 7. CDR3 amino acids: CASSQGGRAFF. The CDR3 nucleotides are TGTGCCAGCTCCCAAGGGGGCAGAGCTTTCTTT.

The V call is TRBV19, the J call TRBJ1-2; 10 bases map to TRBD1. The V segment lost 6 bases and the J segment 5 bases; nucleotides outside the gene matches: 3. Germline lookup yields CDR1 LNHDA and CDR2 SQIVND (reference sequence). The CDR3 extends over 13 amino acids. CDR3 nucleotide sequence: TGTGCCAGTAGGGGGGACAGGGGATATGGCTACACCTTC. This translates into CASRGDRGYGYTF.

DNA of the CDR3: TGTGCCAGCAGCTTGGAGCCATTTAATGAAAAACTGTTTTTT. Its translation: CASSLEPFNEKLFF. This chain uses TRBV5-5 with TRBJ1-4; D remains ambiguous. With 0 bases removed from V and 4 bases from J, the gap between germline ends came to 7 bases. Per germline, CDR1 SGHKS and CDR2 YYEKEE (reference sequence). This CDR3 comprises 14 residues. Full variable domain (outside the CDR3, taken from reference TRBV5-5 and TRBJ1-4): DAGVTQSPTHLIKTRGQQVTLRCSPISGHKSVSWYQQVLGQGPQFIFQYYEKEERGRGNFPDRFSARQFPNYSSELNVNALLLGDSALYLCASSLEPFNEKLFFGSGTQLSVL.

The chain carries TRBV24-1 and TRBJ2-5; D is unclear. This CDR3 comprises 14 residues. Germline values: CDR1 KGHDR, CDR2 SFDVKD. The V end lost 0 bases, the J end lost 2 bases, and 6 bases lay between the germline ends. DNA of the CDR3: TGTGCCACCAGTGATTTGTCATCACAAGAGACCCAGTACTTC. This sequence encodes CATSDLSSQETQYF.

This clone was detected a few times. V gene TRBV6-5 combines with J gene TRBJ2-2, with 7 bases aligning to TRBD1. V lost 6 bases, J lost 3 bases, and 4 bases stayed unmatched. CDR1 and CDR2 from the germline V gene are MNHEY and SVGAGI. The CDR3 has 14 amino acids. DNA of the CDR3: TGTGCCAGCAGAAGGGACAGCTACACCGGGGAGCTGTTTTTT. Translation gives CASRRDSYTGELFF.

The V and J genes are TRBV19 and TRBJ1-4; D call uncertain. The V gene's germline CDR1 is LNHDA and CDR2 SQIVND (reference sequence). The CDR3 extends over 15 amino acids. V shed 0 bases and J shed 4 bases, with 9 bases lying between them. CDR3 in amino acids: CASSIDPGVNEKLFF. In DNA form, the CDR3 reads TGTGCCAGTAGTATAGATCCGGGAGTTAATGAAAAACTGTTTTTT.

V is TRBV19 and J is TRBJ2-1; the match to TRBD1 covers 10 bases. Germline V gives CDR1 LNHDA, CDR2 SQIVND (reference sequence). The junction had 11 bases not matched to a gene; V was cut back by 8 bases and J by 7 bases. This CDR3 comprises 15 residues. CDR3 in amino acids: CASQLTGGRLNEQFF. In DNA, the CDR3 is TGTGCCAGTCAACTGACAGGGGGCAGATTAAATGAGCAGTTCTTC.

This sequence joins TRBV27 and TRBJ1-1; tentative D call: TRBD1 (5 bases). This CDR3 is built from 14 residues. V dropped 6 bases and J dropped 3 bases, with 14 bases sitting between them. The germline V gene encodes CDR1 MNHEY and CDR2 SMNVEV (reference sequence). CDR3 DNA: TGTGCCAGCAGCAGCAGGGTTTTACACACTGAAGCTTTCTTT. Protein sequence: CASSSRVLHTEAFF.

The rearrangement uses TRBV30 and TRBJ1-1; possibly TRBD1 for D (5 bases). Germline values: CDR1 GTSNPN, CDR2 SVGIG (reference sequence). This CDR3 comprises 15 residues. Trimming removed 4 bases from V and 5 bases from J, with 20 bases in between. The CDR3 loop reads CAWIYRRGGGTEAFF. CDR3 DNA: TGTGCCTGGATCTACAGAAGGGGTGGGGGGACTGAAGCTTTCTTT. The whole variable domain, filled in from reference TRBV30 and TRBJ1-1, reads SQTIHQWPATLVQPVGSPLSLECTVEGTSNPNLYWYRQAAGRGLQLLFYSVGIGQISSEVPQNLSASRPQDRQFILSSKKLLLSDSGFYLCAWIYRRGGGTEAFFGQGTRLTVV.

V gene TRBV4-1 combines with J gene TRBJ1-1; 7 positions match TRBD1. CDR1 and CDR2 (germline): MGHRA, YSYEKL. CDR3 length: 16 residues. J lost 0 bases, V lost 3 bases, and 7 bases had no gene match. CDR3 bases: TGCGCCAGCAGCCACGCTAGACAGGGCCTGAACACTGAAGCTTTCTTT. Its protein product is CASSHARQGLNTEAFF.

CDR3 protein: CASSLPGQGAAYGYTF. Written as DNA, the CDR3 is TGTGCCAGCAGCCTTCCGGGACAGGGGGCGGCCTATGGCTACACCTTC. The rearrangement uses TRBV14 and TRBJ1-2; 12 nucleotides align to TRBD1. Germline CDR1 reads SGHDN; CDR2 reads FVKESK. The CDR3 contains 16 residues. V shed 4 bases and J 4 bases; nucleotides not matched to a gene: 7.

This chain uses TRBV7-2 with TRBJ1-1, with D hard to call. The CDR3 length is 13 residues. Germline values: CDR1 SGHTA, CDR2 FQGNSA. Deletions cut 7 bases from V and 3 bases from J, with 12 bases between. The DNA of the CDR3 is TGTGCCAGCACCGGAAGGAGGTACACTGAAGCTTTCTTT. The encoded protein is CASTGRRYTEAFF.

This chain connects TRBV7-3 to TRBJ1-2; D is uncertain. The CDR3 is 15 residues long. V was trimmed by 5 bases and J by 3 bases, leaving 16 bases between them. Germline CDR1 SGHTA, CDR2 FQGTGA. Here the CDR3 DNA reads TGTGCCAGCAGCCCCGGGTTCGGGAGTGACTATGGCTACACCTTC. It translates to CASSPGFGSDYGYTF.

A few counts support this clone. The chain combines TRBV4-1 with TRBJ1-4; 9 bases are shared with TRBD1. The CDR3 length is 16 residues. V shed 3 bases and J 0 bases; nucleotides not matched to a gene: 2. Germline V gives CDR1 MGHRA, CDR2 YSYEKL. The CDR3 here is CASSQGQGPTNEKLFF. In DNA form, the CDR3 reads TGCGCCAGCAGCCAGGGACAGGGACCAACTAATGAAAAACTGTTTTTT.

The gene calls are TRBV21-1 and TRBJ1-2; TRBD1 reflects the table's D call only, with no check against the DNA. TRBV21-1 is a pseudogene. The CDR3 is 13 amino acids. CDR3 DNA: TGTGCCAGCAGCTCCCCCCAGGGCCGTGGCTACACCTTC. It yields the protein CASSSPQGRGYTF.

This clone was seen only a few times. This chain connects TRBV15 to TRBJ1-6; 11 nucleotides match TRBD1. The germline V gene encodes CDR1 LNHNV and CDR2 YYDKDF (reference sequence). The CDR3 consists of 14 residues. Germline trimming cut 5 bases from V and 8 bases from J; bases unmatched to any gene: 2. The CDR3 DNA is TGTGCCACCAGCTCGGACAGGGGGCATTCACCCCTCCACTTT. Encoded protein: CATSSDRGHSPLHF.

This clone occurred once. The chain uses TRBV6-5 and TRBJ2-7; 9 nucleotides agree with TRBD1. With V trimmed by 6 bases and J by 1 base, 7 bases remained unmatched. The CDR3 sequence is 15 residues long. CDR1 is MNHEY and CDR2 is SVGAGI in the germline V gene. The CDR3 loop reads CASSRGQGTSYEQYV. The CDR3 nucleotides read TGTGCCAGCAGCCGTGGACAGGGGACATCCTACGAGCAGTACGTC.

The gene calls are TRBV6-1 and TRBJ1-2, with TRBD1 matching over 7 bases. The CDR3 is made up of 14 amino acids. V was pared by 1 base and J by 6 bases, with 5 bases of the junction left unmatched. Germline loops: CDR1 MNHNS, CDR2 SASEGT. In DNA, the CDR3 is TGTGCCAGCAGTGAAGGAGGGGGCAGAGATGGCTACACCTTC. Translated: CASSEGGGRDGYTF.

This chain uses TRBV2 with TRBJ2-5, with a weak D call TRBD1 (6 bases). This CDR3 is built from 15 residues. Per germline, CDR1 SNHLY and CDR2 FYNNEI. The V gene lost 6 bases and the J gene lost 4 bases, with 18 bases spanning the gap. Here the CDR3 reads CASRLWHRAGETQYF. The DNA of the CDR3 is TGTGCCAGCAGGTTATGGCACAGGGCGGGAGAGACCCAGTACTTC.

This clone occurred once. The gene calls are TRBV6-5 and TRBJ1-6, with 9 nucleotides matching TRBD1. This CDR3 spans 15 amino acids. V trimming: 6 bases; J trimming: 10 bases; junction bases outside the gene matches: 10. CDR1 and CDR2 from the germline V gene are MNHEY and SVGAGI. CDR3 sequence (DNA): TGTGCCAGCAGATCGGCCGGGACAGGGAACTCACCCCTCCACTTT. Encoded protein: CASRSAGTGNSPLHF.

CDR3 amino acids: CASSLGTGSTIYF. CDR3 sequence (DNA): TGTGCCAGCAGCTTGGGGACAGGGAGCACCATATATTTT. This chain uses TRBV5-4 with TRBJ1-3; the match to TRBD1 covers 8 bases. Germline V gene data show CDR1 as SGHNT and CDR2 as YYREEE (reference sequence). This CDR3 region has 13 residues. The trim removed 0 bases at V and 9 bases at J, leaving 2 bases unmatched.

V is TRBV4-1 and J is TRBJ2-1; 8 nucleotides agree with TRBD1. CDR1 is MGHRA, CDR2 YSYEKL, per germline. Germline trimming cut 0 bases from V and 10 bases from J; bases unmatched to any gene: 8. This CDR3 has 15 amino acids. For the CDR3, the DNA is TGCGCCAGCAGCCAAGAGAGGACAGGGCTAAGGGAGCAGTTCTTC. It yields the protein CASSQERTGLREQFF.

The chain joins TRBV7-3 to TRBJ2-1; 15 bases are a match to TRBD2. After removal of 0 bases from V and 7 bases from J, the junction contained 7 bases not matched to a gene. Germline CDR1 reads SGHTA; CDR2 reads FQGTGA. The CDR3 is made up of 18 amino acids. CDR3 protein: CASSLTGLAGGPRNEQFF. CDR3 bases: TGTGCCAGCAGCTTAACTGGACTAGCGGGGGGGCCAAGGAATGAGCAGTTCTTC.

V usage is TRBV5-1 and J usage is TRBJ2-3, with no clear D. The germline V and J ends were trimmed by 5 bases and 1 base, with 8 bases remaining between them. This CDR3 contains 13 residues. Germline loops: CDR1 SGHRS, CDR2 YFSETQ. In DNA form, the CDR3 reads TGCGCCAGCAGTTCTACCCGCACAGATACGCAGTATTTT. This encodes CASSSTRTDTQYF. Full variable domain (missing parts from reference TRBV5-1 and TRBJ2-3): KAGVTQTPRYLIKTRGQQVTLSCSPISGHRSVSWYQQTPGQGLQFLFEYFSETQRNKGNFPGRFSGRQFSNSRSEMNVSTLELGDSALYLCASSSTRTDTQYFGPGTRLTVL.

The chain combines TRBV23-1 with TRBJ1-6; 9 bases are a match to TRBD1. TRBV23-1 counts as an open reading frame of uncertain function. This CDR3 is 18 amino acids long. V lost 6 bases to trimming and J lost 9 bases; unmatched junction nucleotides: 18. In nucleotides, the CDR3 is TGCGCCAGCAGCCCCGGGACAGGGAAAAATGCTAGTTCTTCACCCCTCCACTTT. Residues: CASSPGTGKNASSSPLHF.